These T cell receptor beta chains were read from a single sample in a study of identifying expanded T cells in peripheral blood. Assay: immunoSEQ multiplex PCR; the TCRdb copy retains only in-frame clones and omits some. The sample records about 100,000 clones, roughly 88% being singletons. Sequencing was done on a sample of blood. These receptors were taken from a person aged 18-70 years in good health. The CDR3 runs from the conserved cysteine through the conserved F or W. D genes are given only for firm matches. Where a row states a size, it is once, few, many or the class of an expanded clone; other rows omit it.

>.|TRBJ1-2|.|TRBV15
TGTGCCACCAGCCCAAGGGCAGTCTATGGCTACACCTTC
CATSPRAVYGYTF
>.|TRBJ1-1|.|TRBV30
TGTGCCTGGTGTACCCCGGGAGGCACTGAAGCTTTCTTT
CAWCTPGGTEAFF
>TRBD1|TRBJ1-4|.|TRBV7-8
TGTGCCAGCAGAATTCAGACAGGGGGAAACGAAAAACTGTTTTTT
CASRIQTGGNEKLFF
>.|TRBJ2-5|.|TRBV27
TGTGCCAGCAGTAATAATGGAGAGACCCAGTACTTC
CASSNNGETQYF
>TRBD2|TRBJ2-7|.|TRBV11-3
TGTGCCAGCAGCTTAGGACTAGCGGGAGGGGCCGAGCAGTACTTC
CASSLGLAGGAEQYF
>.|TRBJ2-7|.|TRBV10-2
TGCGCCAGCAGTGGGGGCGACCATTACGAGCAGTACTTC
CASSGGDHYEQYF
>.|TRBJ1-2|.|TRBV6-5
TGTGCCAGCAGCCCCAGAGCCACAGACCGTGGCTACACCTTC
CASSPRATDRGYTF
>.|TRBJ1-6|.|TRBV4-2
TGTGCCAGCAGCCAAGATGGACAGAATTCACCCCTCCACTTT
CASSQDGQNSPLHF
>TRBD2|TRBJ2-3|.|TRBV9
TGTGCCAGCAGCGCTGGCGGGGGGCCCCCAGATACGCAGTATTTT
CASSAGGGPPDTQYF
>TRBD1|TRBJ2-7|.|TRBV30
TGTGCCTACAGGGGACAGGGCAACTACGAGCAGTACTTC
CAYRGQGNYEQYF
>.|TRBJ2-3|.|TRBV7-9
TGTGCCAGCAGCTTATGGGGAGTTGGGGATACGCAGTATTTT
CASSLWGVGDTQYF
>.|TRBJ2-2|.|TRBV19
TGTGCCAGTAGTATGGGGGGGCTAGCCGAGAACACCGGGGAGCTGTTTTTT
CASSMGGLAENTGELFF
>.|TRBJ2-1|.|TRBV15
TGTGCCACCAGCAGCCCCACCCGCGGTATGGCGGGGGCCTACTACAATGAGCAGTTCTTC
CATSSPTRGMAGAYYNEQFF
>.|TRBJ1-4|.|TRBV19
TGTGCCAGTAGTATAACAGCAACTAATGAAAAACTGTTTTTT
CASSITATNEKLFF
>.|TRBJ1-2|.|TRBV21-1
TGTGCCAATGTGTGTGCGGGCGACTGGAACTATGGCTACACCTTC
CANVCAGDWNYGYTF
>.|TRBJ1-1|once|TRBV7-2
TGTGCCAGCAGCTTAGCGATGGGGAGAGAAATGAACACTGAAGCTTTCTTT
CASSLAMGREMNTEAFF
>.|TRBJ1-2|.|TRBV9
TGTGCCAGCAGCGTACAACGTGACGGGGCGAACTATGGCTACACCTTC
CASSVQRDGANYGYTF
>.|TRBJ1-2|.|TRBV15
TGTGCCACCAGCAGAGATGTGGGGGGCTATGGCTACACCTTC
CATSRDVGGYGYTF
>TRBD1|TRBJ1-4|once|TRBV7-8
TGTGCCAGCAGCCCAGGGGGAACTAATGAAAAACTGTTTTTT
CASSPGGTNEKLFF
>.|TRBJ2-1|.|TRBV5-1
TGCGCCAGCATCGCTTCTGGGGACAAAAAGATCAATGAGCAGTTCTTC
CASIASGDKKINEQFF
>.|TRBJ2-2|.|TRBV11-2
TGTGCCAGCAGCTTAGTAGGTAACACCGGGGAGCTGTTTTTT
CASSLVGNTGELFF
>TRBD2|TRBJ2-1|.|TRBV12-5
TGTGCTAGTGGTCCCCGGGGGGTCGGGGTCACCTTCGGGGATGAGCAGTTCTTC
CASGPRGVGVTFGDEQFF
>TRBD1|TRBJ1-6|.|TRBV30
TGTGCCTGGAGTGGACAGGGCAGGTATTCACCCCTCCACTTT
CAWSGQGRYSPLHF
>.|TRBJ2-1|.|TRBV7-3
TGTGCCAGCAGCCCCGACTACAATGAGCAGTTCTTC
CASSPDYNEQFF
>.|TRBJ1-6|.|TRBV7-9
TGTGCCAGCAGCTTAGTTTTTGGAGCGTTGAATAATTCACCCCTCCACTTT
CASSLVFGALNNSPLHF
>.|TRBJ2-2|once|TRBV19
TGTGCCAGTAGTGTTACAGGGTTTGGCGGGGAGCTGTTTTTT
CASSVTGFGGELFF
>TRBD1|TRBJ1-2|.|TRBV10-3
TGTGCCATCAGTGAACCGGTGGGGACAGGGGGCGGGTATGGCTACACCTTC
CAISEPVGTGGGYGYTF
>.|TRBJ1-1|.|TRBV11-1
TGTGCCAGCAGCCAGATGGTACGGACTGAAGCTTTCTTT
CASSQMVRTEAFF
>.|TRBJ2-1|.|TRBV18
TGTGCCAGCTCACCTACTCTAGCGTTAACCTACAATGAGCAGTTCTTC
CASSPTLALTYNEQFF
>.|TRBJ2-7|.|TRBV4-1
TGCGCCAGCAGCCAAGTTTCCCGGGGCTCCTACGAGCAGTACTTC
CASSQVSRGSYEQYF
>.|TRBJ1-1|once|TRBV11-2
TGTGCCAGCAGCTTGGGTGTAGGGACTGAAGCTTTCTTT
CASSLGVGTEAFF
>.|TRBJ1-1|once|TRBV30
TGTGCCTGGAGTGTACGGGGAGGGGGGTACACTGAAGCTTTCTTT
CAWSVRGGGYTEAFF
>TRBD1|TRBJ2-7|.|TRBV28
TGTGCCAGCAGTCCTAGGACAGGGGGCTTCAACGAGCAGTACTTC
CASSPRTGGFNEQYF
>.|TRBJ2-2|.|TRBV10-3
TGTGCCACCATCACAGGACCGAACACCGGGGAGCTGTTTTTT
CATITGPNTGELFF
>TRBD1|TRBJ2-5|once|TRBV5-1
TGCGCCAGCAGCTTGGGGGGAACGACAGGGGGCGAGACCCAGTACTTC
CASSLGGTTGGETQYF
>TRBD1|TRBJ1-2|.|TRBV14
TGTGCCAGCAGCTTCGACAGGGATTATGGCTACACCTTC
CASSFDRDYGYTF
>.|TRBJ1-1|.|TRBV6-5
TGTGCCACCATACCCCCCGGGGGAGGGAACACTGAAGCTTTCTTT
CATIPPGGGNTEAFF
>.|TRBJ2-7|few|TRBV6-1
TGTGCCAGCAGTGACCGCTTAGAGCAGTACTTC
CASSDRLEQYF
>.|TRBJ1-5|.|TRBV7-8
TGTGCCAGCAGCCCTAGGATGAAGGGGGTATCGAGCAATCAGCCCCAGCATTTT
CASSPRMKGVSSNQPQHF
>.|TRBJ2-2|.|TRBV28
TGTGCCAGCAGTCCCCGTGGTAGCGGTTACACCGGGGAGCTGTTTTTT
CASSPRGSGYTGELFF
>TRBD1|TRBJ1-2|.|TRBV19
TGTGCCAGTAGTATAGCCCCGACAGGGGCCTATGGCTACACCTTC
CASSIAPTGAYGYTF
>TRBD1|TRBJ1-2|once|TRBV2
TGTGCCAGCAGTCTAAGGGACAGGATCTATGGCTACACCTTC
CASSLRDRIYGYTF
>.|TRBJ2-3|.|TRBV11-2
TGTGCCAGCAGCTCCCAGCTAGATACGCAGTATTTT
CASSSQLDTQYF
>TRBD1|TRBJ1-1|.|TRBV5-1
TGCGCCAGCAGCTCGGGACAGGTCATGAACACTGAAGCTTTCTTT
CASSSGQVMNTEAFF
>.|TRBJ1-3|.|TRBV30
TGTGCCTGGATTCTAAGAAAGAGTTACTCTGGAAACACCATATATTTT
CAWILRKSYSGNTIYF
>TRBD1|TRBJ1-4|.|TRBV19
TGTGCCAGTAGTATTCGGGGGACAGGGGGTCCCGAAAAACTGTTTTTT
CASSIRGTGGPEKLFF
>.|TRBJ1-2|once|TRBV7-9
TGTGCCAGCAGCTTAGCCAAACAGAGCTATGGCTACACCTTC
CASSLAKQSYGYTF
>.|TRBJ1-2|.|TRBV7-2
TGTGCCAGCAGCCCCCCGGGGGACTATGGCTACACCTTC
CASSPPGDYGYTF
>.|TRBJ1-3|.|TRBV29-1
TGCAGCGTTGAAAATAGGGCGGATGGAAACACCATATATTTT
CSVENRADGNTIYF
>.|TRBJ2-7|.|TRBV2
TGTGCCAGCAAAGAGGGGGACCTCTCCTACGAGCAGTACTTC
CASKEGDLSYEQYF
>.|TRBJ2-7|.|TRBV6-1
TGTGCCAGCATCCTCTCTACACACTCCTACGAGCAGTACTTC
CASILSTHSYEQYF